This is a list of T cell receptor beta chains from one sample in a study of blood T cell repertoires in COVID-19. Produced via immunoSEQ multiplex PCR; TCRdb's table is partial and in-frame only. Among about 270,000 clones listed, about 83% were seen once. Sequencing used peripheral blood. The origin of the receptors is an elderly man with acute or convalescent COVID-19. The CDR3 runs from the conserved cysteine through the conserved F or W. A D gene is named only where the DNA matches it firmly. Clone size, where shown, is once, few, many, or a class for clones that have expanded.

>-|-|TRBJ2-1|TRBV6-5|12
CASNQTPDEQFF
TGTGCCAGCAACCAAACCCCGGATGAGCAGTTCTTC
>TRBD2|-|TRBJ2-7|TRBV30|17
CAWSVRTWREDSYEQYF
TGTGCCTGGAGTGTACGTACTTGGCGGGAGGACTCCTACGAGCAGTACTTC
>-|-|TRBJ2-3|TRBV7-3|15
CASSLLRESTDTQYF
TGTGCCAGCAGCTTATTACGGGAGAGTACAGATACGCAGTATTTT
>-|-|TRBJ1-6|TRBV28|14
CASSFRQSNSPLHF
TGTGCCAGCAGTTTTAGACAGTCGAATTCACCCCTCCACTTT
>TRBD1|-|TRBJ2-5|TRBV28|14
CASSPGTAQETQYF
TGTGCCAGCAGTCCAGGGACAGCCCAAGAGACCCAGTACTTC
>TRBD1|once|TRBJ2-1|TRBV27|14
CASSRTGAYNEQFF
TGTGCCAGCAGTAGAACAGGGGCCTACAATGAGCAGTTCTTC
>-|-|TRBJ2-7|TRBV28|16
CASSFAGGQGTYEQYF
TGTGCCAGCAGTTTCGCGGGGGGACAGGGTACCTACGAGCAGTACTTC
>-|-|TRBJ2-3|TRBV7-3|16
CASSPDFYPATDTQYF
TGTGCCAGCAGCCCAGACTTTTACCCCGCCACAGATACGCAGTATTTT
>-|-|TRBJ1-4|TRBV2|14
CASRNRVTNEKLFF
TGTGCCAGCAGGAACCGGGTTACTAATGAAAAACTGTTTTTT
>-|-|TRBJ2-3|TRBV28|13
CASSLSITDTQYF
TGTGCCAGCAGTTTGTCTATCACAGATACGCAGTATTTT
>TRBD2|-|TRBJ2-5|TRBV6-2/TRBV6-3|15
CASSYFSGGQETQYF
TGTGCCAGCAGTTATTTTAGCGGGGGCCAAGAGACCCAGTACTTC
>TRBD1|-|TRBJ2-3|TRBV18|14
CASSWTGGRDTQYF
TGTGCCAGCTCTTGGACAGGGGGTAGAGATACGCAGTATTTT
>-|-|TRBJ2-1|TRBV5-4|13
CASRPDFYNEQFF
TGTGCCAGCAGACCGGACTTTTACAATGAGCAGTTCTTC
>-|-|TRBJ2-7|TRBV10-3|14
CAISDGQAGDEQYF
TGTGCCATCAGTGATGGTCAAGCGGGCGACGAGCAGTACTTC
>-|-|TRBJ1-5|TRBV30|14
CAWSVRQPNQPQHF
TGTGCCTGGAGTGTACGACAGCCTAATCAGCCCCAGCATTTT
>-|-|TRBJ1-2|TRBV7-8|15
CASSYSRGLGYGYTF
TGTGCCAGCAGCTATAGCCGCGGGCTGGGGTATGGCTACACCTTC
>TRBD2|-|TRBJ2-1|TRBV18|17
CASSPPVGAGGYNEQFF
TGTGCCAGCTCACCACCGGTGGGGGCGGGGGGCTACAATGAGCAGTTCTTC
>-|-|TRBJ2-7|TRBV11-2|13
CASSLDSFSEQYF
TGTGCCAGCAGCTTAGATTCTTTCAGCGAGCAGTACTTC
>-|-|TRBJ2-2|TRBV6-6|14
CASSRGANTGELFF
TGTGCCAGCAGCCGCGGAGCAAACACCGGGGAGCTGTTTTTT
>-|few|TRBJ1-1|TRBV11-2|13
CASSSDRNTEAFF
TGTGCCAGCAGCTCCGACAGGAACACTGAAGCTTTCTTT
>-|-|TRBJ1-3|TRBV7-2|15
CASSGGAASGNTIYF
TGTGCCAGCAGCGGCGGGGCCGCCTCTGGAAACACCATATATTTT
>TRBD1|-|TRBJ1-6|TRBV19|17
CASSSTGTGRGNSPLHF
TGTGCCAGTAGTTCTACCGGGACAGGGAGGGGTAATTCACCCCTCCACTTT
>-|-|TRBJ1-1|TRBV2|15
CASSEGLEMNTEAFF
TGTGCCAGCAGTGAGGGTTTGGAGATGAACACTGAAGCTTTCTTT
>-|-|TRBJ2-2|TRBV10-2|13
CASSPQNTGELFF
TGCGCCAGCAGTCCCCAAAACACCGGGGAGCTGTTTTTT
>-|-|TRBJ1-6|TRBV28|12
CASSSGNSPLHF
TGTGCCAGCAGTTCAGGGAATTCACCCCTCCACTTT
>TRBD1|-|TRBJ1-1|TRBV2|15
CAIPGQGGVNTEAFF
TGTGCCATCCCGGGACAGGGAGGAGTGAACACTGAAGCTTTCTTT
>-|-|TRBJ2-5|TRBV6-1|14
CASSEALAKETQYF
TGTGCCAGCAGTGAAGCGCTTGCGAAAGAGACCCAGTACTTC
>-|-|TRBJ2-5|TRBV24-1|15
CATSDSGTLQETQYF
TGTGCCACCAGTGATTCCGGGACTCTACAAGAGACCCAGTACTTC